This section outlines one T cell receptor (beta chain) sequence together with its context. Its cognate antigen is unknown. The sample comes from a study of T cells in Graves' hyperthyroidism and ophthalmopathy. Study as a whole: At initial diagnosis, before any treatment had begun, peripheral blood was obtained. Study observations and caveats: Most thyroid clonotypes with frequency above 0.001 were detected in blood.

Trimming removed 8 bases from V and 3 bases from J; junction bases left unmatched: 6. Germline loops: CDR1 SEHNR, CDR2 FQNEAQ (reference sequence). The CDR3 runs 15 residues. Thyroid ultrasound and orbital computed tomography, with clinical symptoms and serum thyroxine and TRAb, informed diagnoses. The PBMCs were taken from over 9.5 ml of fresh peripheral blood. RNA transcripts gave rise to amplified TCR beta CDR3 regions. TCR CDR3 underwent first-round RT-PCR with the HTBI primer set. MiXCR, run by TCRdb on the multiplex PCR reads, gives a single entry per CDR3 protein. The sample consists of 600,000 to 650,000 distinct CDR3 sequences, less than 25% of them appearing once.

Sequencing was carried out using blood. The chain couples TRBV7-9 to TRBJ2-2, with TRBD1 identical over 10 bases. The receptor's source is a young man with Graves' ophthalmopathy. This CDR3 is CASRWGTGDTGELFF. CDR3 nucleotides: TGTGCCAGCCGATGGGGGACAGGGGACACCGGGGAGCTGTTTTTT.